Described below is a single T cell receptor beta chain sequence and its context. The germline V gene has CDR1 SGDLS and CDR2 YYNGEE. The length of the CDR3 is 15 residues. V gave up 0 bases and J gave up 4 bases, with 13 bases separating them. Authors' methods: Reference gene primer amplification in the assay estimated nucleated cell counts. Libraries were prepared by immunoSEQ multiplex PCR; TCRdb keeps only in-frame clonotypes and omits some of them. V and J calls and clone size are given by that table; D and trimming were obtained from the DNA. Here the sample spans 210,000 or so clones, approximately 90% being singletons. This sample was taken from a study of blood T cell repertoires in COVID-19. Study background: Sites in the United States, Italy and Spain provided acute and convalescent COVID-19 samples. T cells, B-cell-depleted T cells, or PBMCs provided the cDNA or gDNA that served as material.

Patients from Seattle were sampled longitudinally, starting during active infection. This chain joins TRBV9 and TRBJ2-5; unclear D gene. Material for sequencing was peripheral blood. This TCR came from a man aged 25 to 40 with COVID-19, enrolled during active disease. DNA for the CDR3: TGTGCCAGCAGCGTAGCTTTGAGAACAGCAGAGACCCAGTACTTC. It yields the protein CASSVALRTAETQYF.